The entry that follows covers one T cell receptor (beta chain) sequence. From germline, CDR1 is ENHRY and CDR2 SYGVKD. The CDR3 length is 11 residues. Only in-frame clones appear in the TCRdb table, and some are missing; sequencing was by immunoSEQ multiplex PCR. The table includes around 57,000 clones, 90% to 97% detected once. The record originates from a study of T cells after somatic rescue of genetic block. The TCR originated in a child under two years old. Sample: peripheral blood mononuclear cells (PBMCs). The chain carries TRBV10-3 and TRBJ2-5, with D hard to call. The last part of the DNA fits TRBJ2-7 better; the J call may be wrong. CDR3 nucleotides: TGTGCCATCAGTTCTTTCTACGAGCAGTACTTC. This gives the protein CAISSFYEQYF.